Following are 10 T cell receptor beta chains from one sample sequenced in a study of persistence of HIV-infected CD4 T cells. Sequencing used immunoSEQ version 4 in survey mode. The method was immunoSEQ multiplex PCR; TCRdb's version includes in-frame clones alone and lacks a portion of them. This sample has just under 20,000 clones; about four fifths occur once, and the top ten carry almost 7%. Lysates of CMV-infected fibroblasts at around 9.8 ug/mL stimulated these cells. Responding CD4+ T cells were sorted by upregulation of both CD40 ligand and CD69. The antigens of these receptors remain unknown. The source material was CD4+ T cells sorted from PBMCs after approximately 20-hour stimulation, sampled from a patient who received antiretroviral therapy. The source of these receptors is an adult man with HIV who was CMV-seropositive.

V usage is TRBV6-1 and J usage is TRBJ2-1, with unresolved D. Germline CDR1 and CDR2: MNHNS and SASEGT. Trimming shortened V by 4 bases and J by 6 bases, and 7 bases separated the two germline ends. The CDR3 has 12 residues. DNA for the CDR3: TGTGCCAGCAGTGCACAGTCCAATGAGCAGTTCTTC. It codes for CASSAQSNEQFF.

The CDR3 is CASSIDGSGANVLTF. CDR3 nucleotide sequence: TGTGCCAGTAGTATAGATGGAAGTGGGGCCAACGTCCTGACTTTC. This chain links TRBV19 with TRBJ2-6; D unresolved. V lost 0 bases and J 3 bases, leaving 6 bases between the germline ends. Germline V gene sequence: CDR1 LNHDA, CDR2 SQIVND (reference sequence). This CDR3 has 15 residues.

The CDR3 loop is CASSQNGVGYTF. The DNA for the CDR3 is TGTGCCAGCAGCCAGAACGGTGTCGGCTACACCTTC. The chain combines TRBV3-1 (or the pseudogene TRBV3-2) with TRBJ1-2; D is ambiguous. V dropped 3 bases and J dropped 8 bases, with 10 bases sitting between them. The CDR3 is 12 residues long. Germline assignment: CDR1 LGHDT and CDR2 YNNKEL (reference sequence).

The V and J genes are TRBV5-5 and TRBJ2-3; TRBD1 matches 8 bases. The CDR3 spans 15 residues. Trimming at V came to 4 bases and at J to 1 base, leaving 5 bases not matched to a gene. Per germline, CDR1 SGHKS and CDR2 YYEKEE (reference sequence). The CDR3 nucleotides read TGTGCCAGCAGCCCGAGGGACAGGCGCACAGATACGCAGTATTTT. This gives the protein CASSPRDRRTDTQYF.

The J gene is TRBJ2-2, the V gene TRBV5-1, with 10 bases aligning to TRBD2. Germline-derived CDR1 and CDR2 are SGHRS and YFSETQ. The CDR3 length is 17 residues. Trimming cost V 0 bases and J 5 bases; bases outside gene matches: 7. As DNA, the CDR3 is TGCGCCAGCAGCTTGGGCGTCAGCGGGGGGGCGACCGGGGAGCTGTTTTTT. It is translated as CASSLGVSGGATGELFF.

The rearrangement uses TRBV6-5 and TRBJ1-2, with TRBD1 identical over 7 bases. The CDR3 consists of 13 residues. After removal of 6 bases from V and 8 bases from J, the junction contained 9 bases not matched to a gene. Germline values: CDR1 MNHEY, CDR2 SVGAGI. The CDR3 reads CASSRDSALGYTF. The CDR3 bases are TGTGCCAGCAGCCGGGACAGCGCCTTGGGCTACACCTTC.

This chain's CDR3 is CASSNARDIVYEQYF. DNA for the CDR3: TGTGCCAGCAGTAACGCGAGGGACATCGTCTACGAGCAGTACTTC. The chain links TRBV3-1 (or the pseudogene TRBV3-2) to TRBJ2-7, with D perhaps TRBD1 (6 bases). CDR3 size: 15 residues. V was cut by 6 bases and J by 3 bases, with 18 bases left in between. Germline V CDR1 and CDR2: LGHDT, YNNKEL (reference sequence).

The chain couples TRBV18 to TRBJ2-7, with D hard to call. Germline V lookup: CDR1 KGHSH, CDR2 LQKENI. Between the trimmed V and J ends, which lost 6 bases and 0 bases, there was a span of 18 bases. The CDR3 consists of 16 residues. In nucleotides, the CDR3 is TGTGCCAGCTCGACGAACGGGCAAGTAGGCTCCTACGAGCAGTACTTC. This sequence encodes CASSTNGQVGSYEQYF. Drawing the rest from reference TRBV18 and TRBJ2-7, the complete variable domain is NAGVMQNPRHLVRRRGQEARLRCSPMKGHSHVYWYRQLPEEGLKFMVYLQKENIIDESGMPKERFSAEFPKEGPSILRIQQVVRGDSAAYFCASSTNGQVGSYEQYFGPGTRLTVT.

J is TRBJ2-7 and V is TRBV5-1, with D possibly TRBD1 on 6 matching bases. Germline-derived CDR1 and CDR2 are SGHRS and YFSETQ. Trimming removed 0 bases from V and 3 bases from J, with 10 bases in between. This CDR3 has 14 residues. The CDR3 coding sequence is TGCGCCAGCAGCTTGGGAGGGGGAATCTACGAGCAGTACTTC. As protein: CASSLGGGIYEQYF.

This clone was counted a few times. The chain carries TRBV6-5 and TRBJ1-6, with 11 bases lining up with TRBD1. V dropped 7 bases and J dropped 7; count of bases not matched to a gene: 3. Germline loops: CDR1 MNHEY, CDR2 SVGAGI. The CDR3 has 14 amino acids. CDR3 DNA sequence: TGTGCCAGCATGAGGGACAGGGGGAATTCACCCCTCCACTTT. The encoded protein is CASMRDRGNSPLHF.